This T cell receptor beta chain came from a study of T cells in Graves' hyperthyroidism and ophthalmopathy. General observations from the study: Ophthalmopathy and stable hyperthyroidism were told apart by a 13 V-J model.

Stable hyperthyroidism: no ophthalmopathy progression over 18 months of follow-up. Researchers took RNA transcripts and amplified the TCR beta CDR3 regions from them. Researchers ran a first-round RT-PCR on the TCR CDR3 using the HTBI primer set. Each CDR3 protein is one row after TCRdb ran MiXCR on the multiplex PCR reads. This table holds 610,000 or so distinct CDR3 sequences, 35% to 55% found once. This clonotype occurred many times. The target antigen is unknown. This sequence was found in a woman under 30 with Graves' hyperthyroidism. The material sequenced was peripheral blood or thyroid tissue (not recorded which).

CDR3 protein: CASSPSPGLVAETQYF. CDR3 DNA sequence: TGTGCCAGCAGTCCTAGTCCTGGGCTAGTGGCAGAGACCCAGTACTTC. The chain combines TRBV27 with TRBJ2-5, with no clear D. V lost 5 bases, J lost 4 bases, and 20 bases lay in between. There are 16 residues in the CDR3. Germline CDR1 is MNHEY and CDR2 is SMNVEV (reference sequence).